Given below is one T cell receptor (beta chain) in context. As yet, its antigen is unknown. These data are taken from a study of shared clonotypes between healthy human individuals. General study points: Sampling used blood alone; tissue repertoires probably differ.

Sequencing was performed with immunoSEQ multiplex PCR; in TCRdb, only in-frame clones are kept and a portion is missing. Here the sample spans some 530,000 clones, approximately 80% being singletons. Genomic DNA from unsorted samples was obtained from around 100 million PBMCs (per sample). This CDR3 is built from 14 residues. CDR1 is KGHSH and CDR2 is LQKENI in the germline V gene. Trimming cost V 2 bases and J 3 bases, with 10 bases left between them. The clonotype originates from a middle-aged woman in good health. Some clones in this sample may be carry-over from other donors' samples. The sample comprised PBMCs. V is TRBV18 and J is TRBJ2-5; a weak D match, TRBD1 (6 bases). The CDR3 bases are TGTGCCAGCTCACCAAATGCAGGGGAAGAGACCCAGTACTTC. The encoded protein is CASSPNAGEETQYF.